This TCR beta chain was observed in a study of cytomegalovirus exposure and HLA in healthy donors. Across the study: In a previous analysis, more than 90 million unique TCR beta sequences were found from approximately 180 million T cells. Study-level findings and limits: Another analysis was done later, and it associated more than 15,000 TCR beta sequences with HLA alleles at 0.05 false discovery rate. The study recorded 160 or so TCR beta chains that were cytomegalovirus-associated.

Trimming at V came to 5 bases and at J to 8 bases, leaving 9 bases not matched to a gene. The germline V gene encodes CDR1 SGHDT and CDR2 YYEEEE. The CDR3 is 14 residues long. The study ran its PCR with 60 Vbeta and 13 Jbeta primers. Measured with immunoSEQ multiplex PCR; TCRdb has only the in-frame clones, and not every one. The sample has more than 140,000 clones, about three quarters seen once. On this clone: Antigen specificity is unknown.

Specimen: PBMCs. The chain employs TRBV5-6 and TRBJ1-4, with TRBD1 matching over 7 bases. The sequence derives from a female donor in good health and CMV-seronegative. CDR3 nucleotide sequence: TGTGCCAGCAGTGCCGGGACAGTCACAGAAAAACTGTTTTTT. Translated: CASSAGTVTEKLFF. Together with reference TRBV5-6 and TRBJ1-4, the CDR3 gives the full variable domain: DAGVTQSPTHLIKTRGQQVTLRCSPKSGHDTVSWYQQALGQGPQFIFQYYEEEERQRGNFPDRFSGHQFPNYSSELNVNALLLGDSALYLCASSAGTVTEKLFFGSGTQLSVL.